The 29 T cell receptor beta chains below all came from one sample that was sequenced in a study of cytomegalovirus exposure and HLA in healthy donors. A multiplex PCR was run with 60 Vbeta primers and 13 Jbeta primers. TCRdb's copy holds only in-frame clones and misses some; the assay was immunoSEQ multiplex PCR. The data hold 65,000 to 75,000 clones, with about 63% observed a single time. Sequencing was done on a sample of PBMCs. The source of these receptors is a middle-aged man in good health and CMV-seropositive.

Note on this clone: At one of its ends the junction is not consistent with the germline gene, which may arise from a read error. The chain has TRBV7-9 and TRBJ1-2; D unresolved. The V gene's germline CDR1 is SEHNR and CDR2 FQNEAQ (reference sequence). The CDR3 is made up of 12 amino acids. CDR3 region: CSSSLETAHDTF. The CDR3 DNA sequence: TGTTCCAGCAGCCTTGAAACAGCCCACGACACCTTC.

J is TRBJ2-5 and V is TRBV9; D is perhaps TRBD1 (6 bases). Matching the DNA end better, TRBJ2-7 makes the J call doubtful. Looked up from germline, CDR1 is SGDLS and CDR2 is YYNGEE. This CDR3 contains 14 residues. CDR3 DNA sequence: TGTGCCAGCAGCCCGGGACAAACCCCGTACGAGCAGTACTTC. It yields the protein CASSPGQTPYEQYF.

With respect to this clone: Relative to the germline gene, one junction end is altered; a read error may explain this. The chain uses TRBV7-7 and TRBJ2-1; D possibly corresponds to TRBD2 (6 bases). The CDR3 is made up of 14 amino acids. The germline V gene encodes CDR1 SSHAT and CDR2 FNYEAQ (reference sequence). The CDR3 here is CASSLGGGGNEQFF. The CDR3 nucleotides are TGTGCTAGCAGCTTAGGAGGTGGGGGGAATGAGCAGTTCTTC.

J is TRBJ2-5 and V is TRBV2; the D gene is possibly TRBD2 (6 bases). CDR3 length: 12 residues. The V end lost 8 bases, the J end lost 5 bases, and 12 bases lay between the germline ends. Germline V gene sequence: CDR1 SNHLY, CDR2 FYNNEI. The DNA of the CDR3 is TGTGCCAGCGTCCGGGAGTCGGAGACCCAGTACTTC. Translation: CASVRESETQYF. The variable domain in full, completed from reference TRBV2 and TRBJ2-5, reads EPEVTQTPSHQVTQMGQEVILRCVPISNHLYFYWYRQILGQKVEFLVSFYNNEISEKSEIFDDQFSVERPDGSNFTLKIRSTKLEDSAMYFCASVRESETQYFGPGTRLLVL.

The genes are TRBV19 and TRBJ1-2; 7 bases map to TRBD1. CDR3 length equals 13 residues. Looked up from germline, CDR1 is LNHDA and CDR2 is SQIVND (reference sequence). The V gene end was trimmed by 5 bases and the J gene end by 7 bases; junction bases not matched to a gene: 7. The CDR3 sequence: CASSGQTGLGYTF. DNA for the CDR3: TGTGCCAGTAGTGGTCAGACAGGGCTTGGCTACACCTTC.

The chain combines TRBV13 with TRBJ1-3; 11 bases align to TRBD1. Germline V gene lookup returns CDR1 PRHDT and CDR2 FYEKMQ (reference sequence). The CDR3 has 18 amino acids. Germline trimming cut 5 bases from V and 4 bases from J; bases unmatched to any gene: 13. This CDR3 is CASSPGTGGIVSGNTIYF. The CDR3 region has the DNA TGTGCCAGCAGCCCCGGGACAGGGGGGATCGTCTCCGGAAACACCATATATTTT.

The rearrangement uses TRBV29-1 and TRBJ2-3; 7 bases map to TRBD1. The CDR3 spans 16 residues. Germline V gene lookup returns CDR1 SQVTM and CDR2 ANQGSEA. Trimming at V came to 4 bases and at J to 0 bases, leaving 10 bases not matched to a gene. DNA of the CDR3: TGCAGCGTTGGTGGGACAGATCTTTCTAGCACAGATACGCAGTATTTT. It specifies CSVGGTDLSSTDTQYF.

This clone was seen a few times. V is TRBV23-1 and J is TRBJ2-7; the match to TRBD2 covers 8 bases. TRBV23-1 is reported as an ORF; its role is uncertain. The V segment lost 4 bases and the J segment 3 bases; nucleotides outside the gene matches: 8. This CDR3 spans 15 amino acids. CDR3 region: CASSRGSGGFYEQYF. The CDR3 DNA sequence: TGCGCCAGCAGTCGAGGGTCGGGAGGGTTCTACGAGCAGTACTTC.

This chain uses TRBV7-2 with TRBJ2-1; possible D gene TRBD1, 6 bases. CDR3 length: 15 residues. Germline V gives CDR1 SGHTA, CDR2 FQGNSA. V lost 2 bases, J lost 6 bases, and 14 bases lay in between. In DNA form, the CDR3 reads TGTGCCAGCAGCTTAATGGGGGCAAACGGCAATGAGCAGTTCTTC. It yields the protein CASSLMGANGNEQFF. Combining the CDR3 with reference TRBV7-2 and TRBJ2-1 gives the whole variable domain GAGVSQSPSNKVTEKGKDVELRCDPISGHTALYWYRQSLGQGLEFLIYFQGNSAPDKSGLPSDRFSAERTGGSVSTLTIQRTQQEDSAVYLCASSLMGANGNEQFFGPGTRLTVL.

The rearrangement links TRBV18 to TRBJ1-2, with unresolved D. CDR1 KGHSH and CDR2 LQKENI come from the germline V gene. With 2 bases removed from V and 2 bases from J, the gap between germline ends came to 6 bases. The CDR3 loop spans 13 amino acids. The CDR3, as DNA: TGTGCCAGCTCACCAGACAAGAACTATGGCTACACCTTC. The encoded protein is CASSPDKNYGYTF.

The chain uses TRBV5-7 and TRBJ1-2; 9 bases agree with TRBD1. TRBV5-7 falls under the ORF class, with uncertain function. The CDR3 is 16 amino acids. V shed 0 bases, J shed 3 bases, and the junction held 6 bases outside the gene matches. The CDR3 region has the DNA TGTGCCAGCAGCTTGGGGTGGGACAGGGTACACTATGGCTACACCTTC. Protein: CASSLGWDRVHYGYTF.

In this sample, this clone turned up a few times. The gene calls are TRBV6-5 and TRBJ1-4, with 8 bases aligning to TRBD1. There are 14 residues in the CDR3. The V segment lost 10 bases and the J segment 6 bases; nucleotides outside the gene matches: 10. Germline-derived CDR1 and CDR2 are MNHEY and SVGAGI. The chain's CDR3 is CATKDRGGYEKLFF. The DNA for the CDR3 is TGTGCCACCAAAGACAGGGGCGGGTATGAAAAACTGTTTTTT.

The gene calls are TRBV19 and TRBJ1-1; weak D call: TRBD1 (5 bases). Trimming removed 5 bases at V and 5 bases at J, with 15 bases between. Germline V gives CDR1 LNHDA, CDR2 SQIVND (reference sequence). CDR3 length: 14 residues. The CDR3 coding sequence is TGTGCCAGTAGTGCCTCTTGGGGCAATACTGAAGCTTTCTTT. Translation gives CASSASWGNTEAFF. Combining the CDR3 with reference TRBV19 and TRBJ1-1 gives the whole variable domain DGGITQSPKYLFRKEGQNVTLSCEQNLNHDAMYWYRQDPGQGLRLIYYSQIVNDFQKGDIAEGYSVSREKKESFPLTVTSAQKNPTAFYLCASSASWGNTEAFFGQGTRLTVV.

The rearrangement joins TRBV9 to TRBJ2-1, with D tentatively TRBD2 (7 bases). Between the trimmed V and J ends, which lost 3 bases and 7 bases, there was a span of 17 bases. Germline V gene sequence: CDR1 SGDLS, CDR2 YYNGEE. This CDR3 has 15 residues. CDR3: CASSEGGNMGNEQFF. The CDR3 DNA is TGTGCCAGCAGCGAGGGGGGGAACATGGGGAATGAGCAGTTCTTC. Full variable domain (rest looked up from reference TRBV9 and TRBJ2-1): DSGVTQTPKHLITATGQRVTLRCSPRSGDLSVYWYQQSLDQGLQFLIQYYNGEERAKGNILERFSAQQFPDLHSELNLSSLELGDSALYFCASSEGGNMGNEQFFGPGTRLTVL.

With respect to this clone: The junction departs from the called germline gene at one end, perhaps through a read error. The J gene is TRBJ1-2, the V gene TRBV7-9; tentatively, D is TRBD1 (6 bases). Germline V gene data show CDR1 as SEHNR and CDR2 as FQNEAQ (reference sequence). CDR3 length: 16 residues. The CDR3 DNA reads as TGTTCCAGCAGCGCGCACACAGGGCTCGACCTAGGCGGCTACACCTTC. This codes for CSSSAHTGLDLGGYTF.

V gene TRBV5-1 combines with J gene TRBJ2-1; D not certain. Trimming removed 2 bases at V and 10 bases at J, with 19 bases between. CDR3 length equals 15 residues. The germline CDR1 and CDR2 sequences are SGHRS and YFSETQ. Here the CDR3 DNA reads TGCGCCAGCAGCTTTTCTGACACGCCTACTCCAGAGCAGTTCTTC. This translates into CASSFSDTPTPEQFF.

This clone turned up a few times. V and J are TRBV11-3 and TRBJ2-7, with D possibly being TRBD2 (7 bases). CDR1 is SGHNT, CDR2 YENEEA, per germline. Trimming left V 0 bases short and J 2 bases short, with 14 bases between. The CDR3 totals 16 residues. The CDR3 DNA follows: TGTGCCAGCAGCTTAGAGAGGGGGGGCGGGACCTACGAGCAGTACTTC. As protein: CASSLERGGGTYEQYF. Full variable domain (missing parts from reference TRBV11-3 and TRBJ2-7): EAGVVQSPRYKIIEKKQPVAFWCNPISGHNTLYWYLQNLGQGPELLIRYENEEAVDDSQLPKDRFSAERLKGVDSTLKIQPAELGDSAVYLCASSLERGGGTYEQYFGPGTRLTVT.

The V gene is TRBV7-2, the J gene TRBJ1-1, with a weak D call TRBD1 (5 bases). The CDR3 has 14 amino acids. Deletions cut 3 bases from V and 5 bases from J, with 13 bases between. Per germline, CDR1 SGHTA and CDR2 FQGNSA. CDR3 sequence: CASSLAPGGTEAFF. For the CDR3, the DNA is TGTGCCAGCAGCTTGGCCCCGGGGGGGACTGAAGCTTTCTTT.

This chain connects TRBV9 to TRBJ1-2; D is possibly TRBD1 (6 bases). Between the trimmed V and J ends, which lost 4 bases and 0 bases, there was a span of 13 bases. This CDR3 contains 15 residues. Germline CDR1 is SGDLS and CDR2 is YYNGEE. As DNA, the CDR3 is TGTGCCAGCAGCCTAACGGGGACATCTAACTATGGCTACACCTTC. It is translated as CASSLTGTSNYGYTF.

The chain recombines TRBV5-5 with TRBJ2-5; 9 bases align to TRBD1. CDR3 size: 16 residues. The V and J ends lost 4 bases and 4 bases, in that order; junction bases with no gene match: 11. The germline gives CDR1 SGHKS, CDR2 YYEKEE (reference sequence). The CDR3 loop is CASSLTGGPGGETQYF. CDR3 DNA: TGTGCCAGCAGCCTAACAGGGGGCCCAGGCGGAGAGACCCAGTACTTC.

With respect to this clone: In the same sample, other DNA sequences code for this CDR3. The rearrangement uses TRBV5-1 and TRBJ2-5, with TRBD1 identical over 7 bases. The ends lost 0 bases at V and 2 bases at J; junction bases unmatched: 1. The V gene's germline CDR1 is SGHRS and CDR2 YFSETQ. The CDR3 length is 14 residues. CDR3 sequence reads: CASSLGQGQETQYF. DNA of the CDR3: TGCGCCAGCAGCTTGGGACAGGGTCAAGAGACCCAGTACTTC.

This rearrangement joins TRBV28 to TRBJ2-7, with 9 bases aligning to TRBD1. After removal of 6 bases from V and 4 bases from J, the junction contained 10 bases not matched to a gene. The CDR3 has 15 amino acids. Germline V CDR1 and CDR2: MDHEN, SYDVKM. CDR3: CASSQWTGVGYEQYF. DNA for the CDR3: TGTGCCAGCAGCCAATGGACAGGGGTTGGTTACGAGCAGTACTTC.

This clone was recorded only once. This rearrangement joins TRBV18 to TRBJ2-2; perhaps TRBD1 as D (6 bases). The V and J ends lost 3 bases and 1 base respectively, with 12 bases between them. CDR3 size: 16 residues. Germline CDR1 and CDR2: KGHSH and LQKENI. Here the CDR3 DNA reads TGTGCCAGCTCACCTATGGACAGCCAGAACACCGGGGAGCTGTTTTTT. Its protein is CASSPMDSQNTGELFF.

This clone was seen a single time. The germline gene is not matched at one end of the junction; a read error may be the cause. This sequence joins TRBV7-8 and TRBJ2-7; TRBD1 aligns across 7 bases. CDR1 and CDR2 (germline): SGHVS, FQNEAQ. This CDR3 spans 12 amino acids. CDR3 DNA: TGTGCCAGCAGCTCCGGGACAGAGCCCAGAGAATTC. It codes for CASSSGTEPREF.

V is TRBV19 and J is TRBJ2-5, with 7 bases matching TRBD2. This CDR3 contains 14 residues. J was trimmed by 4 bases and V by 5 bases; bases with no gene match: 7. In germline, CDR1 is LNHDA, CDR2 SQIVND (reference sequence). Written as DNA, the CDR3 is TGTGCCAGTAGTGAGAACACGGGGGGAGAGACCCAGTACTTC. The encoded protein is CASSENTGGETQYF.

This clone was seen only once. The chain links TRBV5-1 to TRBJ1-5, with TRBD1 identical over 7 bases. With V trimmed by 0 bases and J by 4 bases, 4 bases remained unmatched. Germline V gene sequence: CDR1 SGHRS, CDR2 YFSETQ. The CDR3 length is 15 residues. The CDR3 loop is CASSLGGTANQPQHF. For the CDR3, the DNA is TGCGCCAGCAGCTTGGGTGGGACAGCGAATCAGCCCCAGCATTTT.

The DNA for the CDR3 is TGTGCCTGGAGTGAAATACATGGGCGGCAGTACTTC. This codes for CAWSEIHGRQYF. The V gene is TRBV30, the J gene TRBJ2-7; no definite D call. CDR1 is GTSNPN, CDR2 SVGIG, per germline (reference sequence). V was cut by 1 base and J by 9 bases, with 13 bases left in between. There are 12 residues in the CDR3.

The chain has TRBV27 and TRBJ2-5; D remains ambiguous. The CDR3 runs 14 residues. Between the trimmed V and J ends, which lost 6 bases and 1 base, there was a span of 12 bases. Germline loops: CDR1 MNHEY, CDR2 SMNVEV (reference sequence). DNA for the CDR3: TGTGCCAGCAGCCGTGTCTCGTTCCAAGAGACCCAGTACTTC. Its translation is CASSRVSFQETQYF.

The chain carries TRBV7-2 and TRBJ2-1; 11 bases map to TRBD2. After removal of 5 bases from V and 5 bases from J, the junction contained 5 bases not matched to a gene. The germline CDR1 and CDR2 sequences are SGHTA and FQGNSA. The CDR3 spans 15 residues. The CDR3 DNA is TGTGCCAGCAGCCGACTAGCGGGGCGGCACAATGAGCAGTTCTTC. This sequence encodes CASSRLAGRHNEQFF.